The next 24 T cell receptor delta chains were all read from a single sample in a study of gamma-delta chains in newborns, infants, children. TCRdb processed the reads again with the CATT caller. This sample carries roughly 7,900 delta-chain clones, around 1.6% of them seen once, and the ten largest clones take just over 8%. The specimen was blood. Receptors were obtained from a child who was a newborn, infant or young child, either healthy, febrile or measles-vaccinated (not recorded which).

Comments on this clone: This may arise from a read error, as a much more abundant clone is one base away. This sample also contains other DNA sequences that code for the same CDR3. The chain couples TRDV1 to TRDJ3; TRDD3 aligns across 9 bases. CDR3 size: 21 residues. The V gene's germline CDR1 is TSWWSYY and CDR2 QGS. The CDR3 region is CALGSTLRGYASTWDTRQMFF. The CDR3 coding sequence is TGTGCCCTTGGTTCTACGTTACGGGGATACGCGAGTACCTGGGACACCCGACAGATGTTTTTC.

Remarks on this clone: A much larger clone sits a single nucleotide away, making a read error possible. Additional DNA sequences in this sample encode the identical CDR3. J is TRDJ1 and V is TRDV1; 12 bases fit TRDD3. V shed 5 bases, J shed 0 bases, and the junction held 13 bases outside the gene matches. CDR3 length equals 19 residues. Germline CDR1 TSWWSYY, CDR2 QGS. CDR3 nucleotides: TGTGCTCTTGGGTCCCGCTCCTACTGGGGGATACCCCACACCGATAAACTCATCTTT. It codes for CALGSRSYWGIPHTDKLIF.

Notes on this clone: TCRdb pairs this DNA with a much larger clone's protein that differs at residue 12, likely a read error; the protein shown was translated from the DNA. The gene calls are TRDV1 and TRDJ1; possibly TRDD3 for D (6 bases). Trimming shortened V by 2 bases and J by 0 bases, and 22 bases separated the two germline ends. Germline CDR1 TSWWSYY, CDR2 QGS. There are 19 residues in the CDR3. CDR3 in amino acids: CALGEETWGHRNYTDKLIF. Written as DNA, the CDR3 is TGTGCTCTTGGGGAAGAAACGTGGGGGCATCGCAATTACACCGATAAACTCATCTTT.

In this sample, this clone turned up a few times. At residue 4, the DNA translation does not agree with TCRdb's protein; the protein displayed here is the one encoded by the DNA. CDR3 protein: CACGTVPGSWDTRQMFF. The CDR3 nucleotides are TGTGCCTGTGGCACCGTCCCGGGCTCCTGGGACACCCGACAGATGTTTTTC. This chain links TRDV2 with TRDJ3; D is uncertain. CDR1 is GEAIGNYY, CDR2 EKD, per germline. The CDR3 has 17 residues.

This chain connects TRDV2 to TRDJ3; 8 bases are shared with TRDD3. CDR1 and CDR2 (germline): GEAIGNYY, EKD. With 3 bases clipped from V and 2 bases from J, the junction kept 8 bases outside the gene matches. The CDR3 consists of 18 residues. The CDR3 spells CACDVLGGSTWDTRQMFF. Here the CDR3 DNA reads TGTGCCTGTGACGTACTGGGGGGTTCAACCTGGGACACCCGACAGATGTTTTTC.

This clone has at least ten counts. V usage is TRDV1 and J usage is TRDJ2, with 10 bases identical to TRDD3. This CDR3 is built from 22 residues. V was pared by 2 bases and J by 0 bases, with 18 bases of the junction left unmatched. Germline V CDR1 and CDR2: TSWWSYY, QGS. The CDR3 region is CALGERSPTLGGYQALTAQLFF. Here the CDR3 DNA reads TGTGCTCTTGGGGAAAGATCTCCTACGCTTGGGGGATACCAGGCTTTGACAGCACAACTCTTCTTT.

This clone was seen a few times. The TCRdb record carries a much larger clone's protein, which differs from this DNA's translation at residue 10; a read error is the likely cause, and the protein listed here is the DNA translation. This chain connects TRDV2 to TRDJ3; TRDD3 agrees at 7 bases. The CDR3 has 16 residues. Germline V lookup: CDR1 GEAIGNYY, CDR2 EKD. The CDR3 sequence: CACDWGSSWVTRQMFF. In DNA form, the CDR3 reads TGTGCCTGTGACTGGGGGAGCTCCTGGGTCACCCGCCAGATGTTTTTC.

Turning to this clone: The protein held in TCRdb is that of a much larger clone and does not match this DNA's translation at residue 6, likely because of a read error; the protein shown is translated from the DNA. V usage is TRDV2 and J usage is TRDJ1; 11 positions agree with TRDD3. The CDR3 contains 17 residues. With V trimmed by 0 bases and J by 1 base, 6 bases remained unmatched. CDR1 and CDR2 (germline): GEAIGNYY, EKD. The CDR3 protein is CACDTTTGGYATDKLIF. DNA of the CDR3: TGTGCCTGTGACACCACGACTGGGGGATATGCCACCGATAAACTCATCTTT.

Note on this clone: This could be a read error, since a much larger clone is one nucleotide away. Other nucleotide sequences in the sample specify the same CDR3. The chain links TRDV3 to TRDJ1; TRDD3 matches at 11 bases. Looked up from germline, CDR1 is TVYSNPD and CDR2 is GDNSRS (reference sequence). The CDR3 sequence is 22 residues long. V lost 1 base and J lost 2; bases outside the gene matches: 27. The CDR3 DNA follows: TGTGCCTTTATGGTCTTCCTACGATCCGGGGTACTGGGGGATAGAGCAACCGATAAACTCATCTTT. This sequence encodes CAFMVFLRSGVLGDRATDKLIF.

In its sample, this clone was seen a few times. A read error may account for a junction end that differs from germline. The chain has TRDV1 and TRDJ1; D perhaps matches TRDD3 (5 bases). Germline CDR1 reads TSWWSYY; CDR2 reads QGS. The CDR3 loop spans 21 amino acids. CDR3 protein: CALGEPFPSWVRDKYTDKPIF. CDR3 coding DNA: TGTGCTCTTGGGGAACCTTTCCCGTCCTGGGTACGGGACAAGTACACCGATAAACCCATCTTT.

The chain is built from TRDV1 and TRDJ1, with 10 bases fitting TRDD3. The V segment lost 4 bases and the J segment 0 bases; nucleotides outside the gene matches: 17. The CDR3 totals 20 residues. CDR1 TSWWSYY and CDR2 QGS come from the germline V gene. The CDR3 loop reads CALGGLPFPRTGGYTDKLIF. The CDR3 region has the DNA TGTGCTCTTGGGGGACTTCCCTTCCCCCGTACTGGGGGATACACCGATAAACTCATCTTT.

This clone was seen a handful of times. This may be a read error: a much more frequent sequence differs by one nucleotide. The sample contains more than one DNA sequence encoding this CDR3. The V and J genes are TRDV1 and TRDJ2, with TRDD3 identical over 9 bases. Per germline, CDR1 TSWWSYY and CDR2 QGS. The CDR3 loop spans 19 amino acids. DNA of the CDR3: TGTGCCCTTGGGGAGGCCTTTACTGGGGGACACCTCCCGACAGCACAACTCTTCTTT. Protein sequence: CALGEAFTGGHLPTAQLFF.

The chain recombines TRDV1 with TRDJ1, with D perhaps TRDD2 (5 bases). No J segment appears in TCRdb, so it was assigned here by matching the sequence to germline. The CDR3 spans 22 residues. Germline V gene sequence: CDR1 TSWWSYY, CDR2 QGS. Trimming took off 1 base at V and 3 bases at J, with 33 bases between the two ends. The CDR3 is CALGERRWIPYGYRDNADKLIF. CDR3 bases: TGTGCTCTTGGGGAACGTAGATGGATCCCCTACGGCTACCGGGACAACGCCGATAAACTCATCTTT.

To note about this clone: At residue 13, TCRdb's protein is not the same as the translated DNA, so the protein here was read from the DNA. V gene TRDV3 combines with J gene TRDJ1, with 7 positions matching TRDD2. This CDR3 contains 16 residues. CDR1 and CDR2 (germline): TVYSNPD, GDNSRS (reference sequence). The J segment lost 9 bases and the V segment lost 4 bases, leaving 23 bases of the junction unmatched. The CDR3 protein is CASRYGLPDDGDELIF. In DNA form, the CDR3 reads TGTGCCTCTCGCTACGGCCTTCCTGATGACGGAGATGAACTCATCTTT. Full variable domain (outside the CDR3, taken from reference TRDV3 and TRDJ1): CDKVTQSSPDQTVASGSEVVLLCTYDTVYSNPDLFWYRIRPDYSFQFVFYGDNSRSEGADFTQGRFSVKHILTQKAFHLVISPVRTEDSATYYCASRYGLPDDGDELIFGKGTRVTVEP.

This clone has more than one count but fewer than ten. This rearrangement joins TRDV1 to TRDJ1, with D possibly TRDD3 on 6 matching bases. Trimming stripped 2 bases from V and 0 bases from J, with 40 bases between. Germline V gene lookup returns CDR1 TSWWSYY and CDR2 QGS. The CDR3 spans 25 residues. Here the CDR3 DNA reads TGTGCTCTTGGGGAAAAAAGACCTACTCAAACTCAGCGGTCGAGGGATAGCCCCTACACCGATAAACTCATCTTT. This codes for CALGEKRPTQTQRSRDSPYTDKLIF.

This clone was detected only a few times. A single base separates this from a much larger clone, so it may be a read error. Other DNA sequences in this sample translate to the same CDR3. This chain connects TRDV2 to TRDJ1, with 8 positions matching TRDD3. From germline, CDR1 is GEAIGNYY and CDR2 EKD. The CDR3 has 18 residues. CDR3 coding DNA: TGTGCCTGTGACAATACCTTAATGGGGGATTCGTACACCGATAAACTCATTTTT. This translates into CACDNTLMGDSYTDKLIF.

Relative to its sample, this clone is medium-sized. For the CDR3, the DNA is TGTGCTCTTGGGGAACGAATCCTCTCCTACCTACTGGGGGATACTGGCGATAAACTCATCTTT. It specifies CALGERILSYLLGDTGDKLIF. J is TRDJ1 and V is TRDV1, with 12 nucleotides matching TRDD3. The CDR3 covers 21 residues. V shed 1 base and J 4 bases; nucleotides not matched to a gene: 19. CDR1 is TSWWSYY and CDR2 is QGS in the germline V gene.

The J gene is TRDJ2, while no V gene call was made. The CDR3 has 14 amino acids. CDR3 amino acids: CAFRFKGGTAQLFF. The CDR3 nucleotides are TGTGCCTTTCGGTTTAAGGGGGGGACAGCACAACTCTTCTTT.

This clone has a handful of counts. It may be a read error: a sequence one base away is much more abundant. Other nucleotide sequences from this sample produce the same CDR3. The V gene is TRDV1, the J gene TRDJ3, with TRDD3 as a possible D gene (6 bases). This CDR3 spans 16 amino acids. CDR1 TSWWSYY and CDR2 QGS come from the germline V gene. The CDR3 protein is CALGDGVPWDTRQMFF. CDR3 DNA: TGTGCCCTTGGGGATGGGGTCCCCTGGGACACCCGACAGATGTTTTTC.

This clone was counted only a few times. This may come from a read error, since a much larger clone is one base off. The CDR3 DNA reads as TGTGCTCTTGGGGAAAGGTCACATACGACCGATAAACTCACCTTT. This gives the protein CALGERSHTTDKLTF. The genes are TRDV1 and TRDJ1; D perhaps matches TRDD3 (5 bases). The CDR3 is 15 amino acids. Germline values: CDR1 TSWWSYY, CDR2 QGS.

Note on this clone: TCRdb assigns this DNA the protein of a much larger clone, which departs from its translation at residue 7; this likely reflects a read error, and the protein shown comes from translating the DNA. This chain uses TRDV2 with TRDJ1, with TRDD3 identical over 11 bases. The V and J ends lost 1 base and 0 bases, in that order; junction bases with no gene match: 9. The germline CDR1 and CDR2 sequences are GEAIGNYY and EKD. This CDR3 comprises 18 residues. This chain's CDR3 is CACDTRDGGYAYTDKLIF. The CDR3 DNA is TGTGCCTGTGACACTCGAGATGGGGGATACGCGTACACCGATAAACTCATCTTT.

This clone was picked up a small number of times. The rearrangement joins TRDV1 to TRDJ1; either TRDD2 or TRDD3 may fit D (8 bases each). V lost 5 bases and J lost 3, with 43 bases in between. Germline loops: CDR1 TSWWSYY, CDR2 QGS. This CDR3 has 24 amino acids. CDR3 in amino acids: CALGNSASYVQDHWGVDLPDKLIF. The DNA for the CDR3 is TGTGCTCTTGGGAACTCAGCTTCCTACGTACAGGACCACTGGGGGGTAGATCTCCCCGATAAACTCATCTTT.

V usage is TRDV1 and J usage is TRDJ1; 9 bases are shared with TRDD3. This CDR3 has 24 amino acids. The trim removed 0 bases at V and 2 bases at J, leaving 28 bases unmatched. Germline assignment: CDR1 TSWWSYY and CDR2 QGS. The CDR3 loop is CALGELARPPGGYWGTRTTDKLIF. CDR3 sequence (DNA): TGTGCTCTTGGGGAACTAGCTCGCCCCCCAGGGGGTTACTGGGGGACCCGTACTACCGATAAACTCATCTTT.

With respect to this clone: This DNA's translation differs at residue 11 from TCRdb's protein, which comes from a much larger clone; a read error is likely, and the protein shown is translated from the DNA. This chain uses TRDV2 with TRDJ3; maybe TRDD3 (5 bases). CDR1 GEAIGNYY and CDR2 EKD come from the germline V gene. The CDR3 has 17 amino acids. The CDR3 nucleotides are TGTGCCTGTGACACCGTGGGAGCAGCCTGGGTCACCCGACAGATGTTTTTC. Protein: CACDTVGAAWVTRQMFF.